The 2 T cell receptor beta chains listed next were all sequenced from one sample in a study of blood T cell repertoires in COVID-19. Produced via immunoSEQ multiplex PCR; TCRdb's table is partial and in-frame only. In the table there are about 120,000 clones, around four fifths of which are singletons. The sample taken for sequencing was peripheral blood. The receptors were sampled from a man aged 30 to 45 with acute or convalescent COVID-19.

This rearrangement joins TRBV7-9 to TRBJ2-7; D is unresolved. Germline V CDR1 and CDR2: SEHNR, FQNEAQ (reference sequence). Trimming took 4 bases from V and 3 from J, leaving 13 bases between them. The CDR3 is made up of 14 amino acids. CDR3 amino acids: CASSSPDAVYEQYF. In DNA, the CDR3 is TGTGCCAGCAGCTCCCCAGACGCGGTCTACGAGCAGTACTTC.

The chain carries TRBV5-4 and TRBJ2-1; perhaps TRBD2 as D (6 bases). V lost 4 bases, J lost 5 bases, and 13 bases lay in between. CDR3 length equals 14 residues. Germline CDR1 reads SGHNT; CDR2 reads YYREEE (reference sequence). The CDR3 region is CASSLGTRDNEQFF. The CDR3 bases are TGTGCCAGCAGCCTAGGGACTCGTGACAATGAGCAGTTCTTC.